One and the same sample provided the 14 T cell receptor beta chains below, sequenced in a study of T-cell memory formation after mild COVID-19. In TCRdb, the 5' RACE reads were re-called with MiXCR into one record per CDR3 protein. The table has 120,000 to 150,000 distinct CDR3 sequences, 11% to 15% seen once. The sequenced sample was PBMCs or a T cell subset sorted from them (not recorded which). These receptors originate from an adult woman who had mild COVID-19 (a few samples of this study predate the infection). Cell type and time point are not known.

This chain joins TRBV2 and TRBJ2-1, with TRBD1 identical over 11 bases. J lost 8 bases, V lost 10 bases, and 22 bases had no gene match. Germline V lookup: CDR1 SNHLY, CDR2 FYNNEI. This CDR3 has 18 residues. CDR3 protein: CAILRTGGESGRLDEQFF. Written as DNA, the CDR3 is TGTGCCATCCTCCGGACAGGGGGCGAGAGCGGGAGGCTGGATGAGCAGTTCTTC.

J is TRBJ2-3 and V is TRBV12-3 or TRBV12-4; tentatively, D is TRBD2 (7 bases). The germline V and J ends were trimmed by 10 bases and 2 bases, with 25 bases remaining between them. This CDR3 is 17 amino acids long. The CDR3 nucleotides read TGTGCCACAAAACCTGAGGTGGGGGGGGGCCACACAGATACGCAGTATTTT. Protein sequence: CATKPEVGGGHTDTQYF.

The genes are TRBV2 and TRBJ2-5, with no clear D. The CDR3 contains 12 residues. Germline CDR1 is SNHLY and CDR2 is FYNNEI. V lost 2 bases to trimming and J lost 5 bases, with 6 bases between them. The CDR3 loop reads CASSESWETQYF. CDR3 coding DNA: TGTGCCAGCAGTGAATCTTGGGAGACCCAGTACTTC.

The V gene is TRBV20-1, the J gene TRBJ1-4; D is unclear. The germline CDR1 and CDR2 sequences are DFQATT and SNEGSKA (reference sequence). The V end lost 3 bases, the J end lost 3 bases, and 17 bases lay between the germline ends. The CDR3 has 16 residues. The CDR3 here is CSASDFTGGANEKLFF. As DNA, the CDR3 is TGCAGTGCTAGCGACTTCACCGGTGGGGCTAATGAAAAACTGTTTTTT.

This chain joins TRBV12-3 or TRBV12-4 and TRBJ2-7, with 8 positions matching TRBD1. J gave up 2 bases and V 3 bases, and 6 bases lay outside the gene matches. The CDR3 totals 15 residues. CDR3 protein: CASSFEDRVAYEQYF. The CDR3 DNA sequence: TGTGCCAGCAGTTTTGAGGACAGGGTGGCCTACGAGCAGTACTTC.

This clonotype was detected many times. CDR3 coding DNA: TGTGCCAGTAGTATCGCAGAGGACACTGAAGCTTTCTTT. Residues: CASSIAEDTEAFF. The V gene is TRBV19, the J gene TRBJ1-1; D ambiguous. The V gene's germline CDR1 is LNHDA and CDR2 SQIVND (reference sequence). V lost 3 bases and J lost 3, with 8 bases in between. The CDR3 is made up of 13 amino acids.

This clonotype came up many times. CDR3 protein: CASTQAGDRETQYF. The CDR3, as DNA: TGTGCCAGCACCCAAGCGGGAGATCGGGAGACCCAGTACTTC. This sequence joins TRBV7-2 and TRBJ2-5, with TRBD2 matching 8 bases. The CDR3 extends over 14 amino acids. CDR1 is SGHTA and CDR2 is FQGNSA in the germline V gene. Trimming took 7 bases from V and 5 from J; bases not matched to a gene: 9.

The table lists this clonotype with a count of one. CDR3 residues: CASSEGLGQFSYEQYF. The CDR3 DNA is TGTGCCAGCAGTGAAGGCCTGGGACAGTTCTCCTACGAGCAGTACTTC. The chain uses TRBV6-2 or TRBV6-3 and TRBJ2-7; 7 nucleotides match TRBD1. V lost 5 bases to trimming and J lost 0 bases; unmatched junction nucleotides: 10. Per the germline V gene, CDR1 is MNHEY and CDR2 is SVGEGT. This CDR3 region has 16 residues.

The CDR3 sequence: CASGLLLAGGPLSYNEQFF. For the CDR3, the DNA is TGTGCTAGTGGCCTACTCCTAGCGGGAGGACCCCTATCCTACAATGAGCAGTTCTTC. The chain carries TRBV12-5 and TRBJ2-1, with 11 bases identical to TRBD2. CDR1 and CDR2 (germline): LGHNT, FRNRAP. CDR3 length equals 19 residues. Trimming cost V 6 bases and J 1 base; bases outside gene matches: 14. Full variable domain (rest looked up from reference TRBV12-5 and TRBJ2-1): DARVTQTPRHKVTEMGQEVTMRCQPILGHNTVFWYRQTMMQGLELLAYFRNRAPLDDSGMPKDRFSAEMPDATLATLKIQPSEPRDSAVYFCASGLLLAGGPLSYNEQFFGPGTRLTVL.

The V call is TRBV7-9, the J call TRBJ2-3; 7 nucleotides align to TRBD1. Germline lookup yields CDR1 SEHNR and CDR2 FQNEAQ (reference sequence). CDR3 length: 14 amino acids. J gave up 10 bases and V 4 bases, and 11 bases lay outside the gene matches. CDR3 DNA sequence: TGTGCCAGCAGCTCGTCGGGACAGCAACCCGCGCAGTATTTT. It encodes CASSSSGQQPAQYF. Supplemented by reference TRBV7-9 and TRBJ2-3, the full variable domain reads DTGVSQNPRHKITKRGQNVTFRCDPISEHNRLYWYRQTLGQGPEFLTYFQNEAQLEKSRLLSDRFSAERPKGSFSTLEIQRTEQGDSAMYLCASSSSGQQPAQYFGPGTRLTVL.

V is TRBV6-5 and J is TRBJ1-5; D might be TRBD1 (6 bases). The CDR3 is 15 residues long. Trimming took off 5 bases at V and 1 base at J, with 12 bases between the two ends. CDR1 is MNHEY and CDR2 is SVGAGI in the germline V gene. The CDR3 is CASSHGGASNQPQHF. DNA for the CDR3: TGTGCCAGCAGTCACGGGGGGGCGAGCAATCAGCCCCAGCATTTT.

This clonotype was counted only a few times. The CDR3 region is CASTPAGGEGNTEAFF. Written as DNA, the CDR3 is TGTGCCAGCACCCCGGCAGGGGGTGAGGGGAACACTGAAGCTTTCTTT. The V and J genes are TRBV12-3 or TRBV12-4 and TRBJ1-1; 7 bases match TRBD1. This CDR3 contains 16 residues. The V and J ends lost 7 bases and 1 base, in that order; junction bases with no gene match: 12.

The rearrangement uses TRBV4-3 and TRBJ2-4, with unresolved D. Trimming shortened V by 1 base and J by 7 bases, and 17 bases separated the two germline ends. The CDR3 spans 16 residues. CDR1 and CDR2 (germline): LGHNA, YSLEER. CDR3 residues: CASSQGFLRPENIQYF. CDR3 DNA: TGCGCCAGCAGCCAAGGGTTTCTGAGGCCGGAGAACATTCAGTACTTC.

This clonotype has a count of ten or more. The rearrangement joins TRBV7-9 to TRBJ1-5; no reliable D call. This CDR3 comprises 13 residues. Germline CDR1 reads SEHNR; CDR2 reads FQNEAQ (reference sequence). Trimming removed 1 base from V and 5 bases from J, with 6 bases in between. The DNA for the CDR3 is TGTGCCAGCAGCTTAGATCGGGATCAGCCCCAGCATTTT. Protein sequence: CASSLDRDQPQHF.